The 26 T cell receptor beta chains presented below share a single source sample, sequenced in a study of T cell repertoires in cytomegalovirus infection. TCRdb re-analysed the reads in MiXCR, keeping a single row per CDR3 protein. Among approximately 240,000 distinct CDR3 sequences listed, roughly an eighth were seen once. Sequenced: PBMCs. These receptors came from a human donor in good health (CMV status not recorded). Some clones in this sample may be carry-over from other donors' samples.

This clonotype was picked up many times. The CDR3 sequence is CASSQPTLGNDDTQYF. Written as DNA, the CDR3 is TGTGCCAGCAGCCAACCCACCCTGGGCAACGACGATACGCAGTATTTT. The chain has TRBV14 and TRBJ2-3; no firm D call. Germline V lookup: CDR1 SGHDN, CDR2 FVKESK. The ends were cut back, 2 bases at V and 6 bases at J, with 18 bases in the middle. The CDR3 consists of 16 residues.

This clonotype was observed a handful of times. The chain has TRBV5-5 and TRBJ1-1; D is possibly TRBD1 (6 bases). Per germline, CDR1 SGHKS and CDR2 YYEKEE (reference sequence). Deletions cut 4 bases from V and 6 bases from J, with 19 bases between. The CDR3 runs to 15 residues. CDR3 amino acids: CASSPQGSRSAEAFF. The DNA of the CDR3 is TGTGCCAGCAGCCCTCAGGGGTCCCGATCCGCTGAAGCTTTCTTT.

The chain joins TRBV24-1 to TRBJ2-1; unclear D gene. The germline V gene has CDR1 KGHDR and CDR2 SFDVKD. Between the trimmed V and J ends, which lost 5 bases and 7 bases, there was a span of 17 bases. The CDR3 has 15 residues. CDR3 DNA: TGTGCCACCAGTGCCCCGTTGGCGTCCTGGAATGAGCAGTTCTTC. Amino acid sequence: CATSAPLASWNEQFF.

There are many counts of this clonotype. This chain links TRBV7-2 with TRBJ2-3; D possibly matches TRBD1 or TRBD2 (5 bases each). The V end was cut by 1 base, the J end by 3 bases, with 26 bases between. CDR1 and CDR2 from the germline V gene are SGHTA and FQGNSA. CDR3 length equals 20 residues. The CDR3 nucleotides are TGTGCCAGCAGCTTAGAATACAGTGGGCAGGGAGTAGGGTGGACAGATACGCAGTATTTT. It codes for CASSLEYSGQGVGWTDTQYF.

The chain links TRBV28 to TRBJ2-7; D might be TRBD1 (6 bases). The germline V and J ends were trimmed by 4 bases and 0 bases, with 13 bases remaining between them. This CDR3 has 15 residues. CDR1 and CDR2 (germline): MDHEN, SYDVKM. The CDR3 protein is CASSSPGAPSYEQYF. In DNA form, the CDR3 reads TGTGCCAGCAGTTCCCCAGGGGCTCCCTCCTACGAGCAGTACTTC.

This clonotype came up a few times. The chain has TRBV29-1 and TRBJ2-3; TRBD2 might be the D (7 bases). The CDR3 sequence is 12 residues long. Trimming removed 7 bases at V and 1 base at J, with 9 bases between. Germline V lookup: CDR1 SQVTM, CDR2 ANQGSEA. CDR3 nucleotides: TGCAGCGAGGGGGGGGGCACAGATACGCAGTATTTT. It codes for CSEGGGTDTQYF.

This clonotype was seen more than once but under ten times. V and J are TRBV6-2 or TRBV6-3 and TRBJ2-6; the match to TRBD1 covers 10 bases. The V gene's germline CDR1 is MNHEY and CDR2 SVGEGT. Trimming cost V 2 bases and J 0 bases; bases outside gene matches: 7. This CDR3 has 19 amino acids. The CDR3 DNA sequence: TGTGCCAGCAGTTACCTTGGACAGGGGGGAAGCTCTGGGGCCAACGTCCTGACTTTC. Translating it yields CASSYLGQGGSSGANVLTF.

This clonotype was found many times. V and J are TRBV11-3 and TRBJ2-5; 7 nucleotides line up with TRBD1. The CDR3 extends over 13 amino acids. Trimming removed 5 bases from V and 3 bases from J; junction bases left unmatched: 3. CDR1 and CDR2 (germline): SGHNT, YENEEA. The CDR3 is CASSAGTEETQYF. The CDR3 DNA is TGTGCCAGCAGCGCCGGGACAGAAGAGACCCAGTACTTC.

V gene TRBV28 combines with J gene TRBJ1-4; TRBD1 aligns across 8 bases. The V gene end was trimmed by 1 base and the J gene end by 6 bases; junction bases not matched to a gene: 7. The CDR3 totals 16 residues. Looked up from germline, CDR1 is MDHEN and CDR2 is SYDVKM. CDR3 coding DNA: TGTGCCAGCAGTTTATCTGGACAGGGACCCCATGAAAAACTGTTTTTT. As protein: CASSLSGQGPHEKLFF. The full variable domain, its missing parts supplied by reference TRBV28 and TRBJ1-4, is DVKVTQSSRYLVKRTGEKVFLECVQDMDHENMFWYRQDPGLGLRLIYFSYDVKMKEKGDIPEGYSVSREKKERFSLILESASTNQTSMYLCASSLSGQGPHEKLFFGSGTQLSVL.

This clonotype has a count of ten or more. This rearrangement joins TRBV10-3 to TRBJ2-2; 11 nucleotides agree with TRBD2. V shed 0 bases and J 2 bases; nucleotides not matched to a gene: 2. Germline V gives CDR1 ENHRY, CDR2 SYGVKD. The CDR3 is 17 residues long. The DNA of the CDR3 is TGTGCCATCAGTGAGTCTAGCGGGAGGGGAAACACCGGGGAGCTGTTTTTT. Its translation is CAISESSGRGNTGELFF.

This clonotype showed up just a few times. The rearrangement joins TRBV4-3 to TRBJ2-2; no reliable D call. This CDR3 comprises 14 residues. Looked up from germline, CDR1 is LGHNA and CDR2 is YSLEER. V was pared by 6 bases and J by 6 bases, with 14 bases between. The CDR3 DNA reads TGCGCCAGCAGTCTCGAAGGGTCTGCCGGGGAGCTGTTTTTT. This sequence encodes CASSLEGSAGELFF.

This clonotype was counted at least ten times. The chain combines TRBV14 with TRBJ2-6; no definite D call. The V end was cut by 4 bases, the J end by 0 bases, with 7 bases between. CDR3 length equals 15 residues. Germline CDR1 is SGHDN and CDR2 is FVKESK. CDR3 sequence (DNA): TGTGCCAGCAGCCCTCTAGGCTCTGGGGCCAACGTCCTGACTTTC. Translating it yields CASSPLGSGANVLTF. The full variable domain, completed using reference TRBV14 and TRBJ2-6, is EAGVTQFPSHSVIEKGQTVTLRCDPISGHDNLYWYRRVMGKEIKFLLHFVKESKQDESGMPNNRFLAERTGGTYSTLKVQPAELEDSGVYFCASSPLGSGANVLTFGAGSRLTVL.

The V call is TRBV5-5, the J call TRBJ1-6; D is uncertain. CDR1 SGHKS and CDR2 YYEKEE come from the germline V gene (reference sequence). V lost 0 bases and J lost 8, with 12 bases in between. This CDR3 contains 15 residues. CDR3 nucleotide sequence: TGTGCCAGCAGCTTGGAGGGAAGGGTCTATTCACCCCTCCACTTT. The encoded protein is CASSLEGRVYSPLHF.

This clonotype was seen only a few times. The rearrangement uses TRBV12-3 or TRBV12-4 and TRBJ1-1; 7 bases match TRBD1. V lost 2 bases and J lost 10; bases outside the gene matches: 13. This CDR3 contains 15 residues. In DNA form, the CDR3 reads TGTGCCAGCAGTTTATCTGGGGGGACAGTGCCCTCAGCTTTCTTT. As protein: CASSLSGGTVPSAFF.

This clonotype appeared many times. The chain recombines TRBV6-6 with TRBJ1-6, with D tentatively TRBD1 (6 bases). The CDR3 sequence is 15 residues long. CDR1 and CDR2 (germline): MNHNY, SVGAGI (reference sequence). V lost 4 bases, J lost 5 bases, and 12 bases lay in between. The CDR3 DNA is TGTGCCAGCAGTTCCCCGGGACAACATAATTCACCCCTCCACTTT. This gives the protein CASSSPGQHNSPLHF.

This clonotype was detected only a few times. The rearrangement joins TRBV12-3 or TRBV12-4 to TRBJ1-3; D might be TRBD1 (6 bases). V was trimmed by 6 bases and J by 2 bases, leaving 11 bases between them. The length of the CDR3 is 14 residues. This CDR3 is CASREQGAGNTIYF. The CDR3 region has the DNA TGTGCCAGCAGGGAACAGGGCGCTGGAAACACCATATATTTT.

V is TRBV29-1 and J is TRBJ1-1, with no clear D. The length of the CDR3 is 13 residues. The ends were cut back, 6 bases at V and 0 bases at J, with 11 bases in the middle. CDR1 and CDR2 (germline): SQVTM, ANQGSEA. CDR3 loop: CSVSPRMNTEAFF. The CDR3 bases are TGCAGCGTCTCCCCCAGAATGAACACTGAAGCTTTCTTT.

This clonotype was seen only a few times. V is TRBV6-2 or TRBV6-3 and J is TRBJ2-7; no reliable D call. This CDR3 region has 14 residues. The V gene lost 6 bases and the J gene lost 3 bases, with 15 bases spanning the gap. Germline-derived CDR1 and CDR2 are MNHEY and SVGEGT. CDR3 sequence (DNA): TGTGCCAGCAGATCGACGGCTCGTCTCTACGAGCAGTACTTC. Translating gives CASRSTARLYEQYF.

The chain couples TRBV19 to TRBJ2-2, with TRBD2 matching over 7 bases. The germline gives CDR1 LNHDA, CDR2 SQIVND (reference sequence). The V segment lost 0 bases and the J segment 3 bases; nucleotides outside the gene matches: 10. The CDR3 covers 18 residues. Written as DNA, the CDR3 is TGTGCCAGTAGTATAGAGGGGGGGGGGACTTCACACACCGGGGAGCTGTTTTTT. It specifies CASSIEGGGTSHTGELFF.

J is TRBJ2-1 and V is TRBV11-2, with 8 bases lining up with TRBD2. Germline loops: CDR1 SGHAT, CDR2 FQNNGV. The CDR3 has 13 residues. V lost 5 bases and J lost 10; bases outside the gene matches: 7. In DNA form, the CDR3 reads TGTGCCAGCAGCCTACGGGAGGGCCTCGAGCAGTTCTTC. It yields the protein CASSLREGLEQFF.

This clonotype occurred many times. The chain recombines TRBV7-2 with TRBJ1-6; D unclear. CDR1 and CDR2 from the germline V gene are SGHTA and FQGNSA. Trimming took off 2 bases at V and 7 bases at J, with 12 bases between the two ends. This CDR3 has 15 residues. This chain's CDR3 is CASSLSRVGNSPLHF. The DNA for the CDR3 is TGTGCCAGCAGCTTATCGAGAGTGGGAAATTCACCCCTCCACTTT.

Many counts were recorded for this clonotype. This chain links TRBV12-3 or TRBV12-4 with TRBJ1-1; 9 bases are a match to TRBD1. V shed 4 bases, J shed 2 bases, and the junction held 5 bases outside the gene matches. This CDR3 comprises 15 residues. The CDR3 loop is CASSSPGQGNTEAFF. The CDR3 nucleotides read TGTGCCAGCAGTTCCCCGGGACAGGGAAACACTGAAGCTTTCTTT.

In this sample, this clonotype turned up many times. The rearrangement links TRBV20-1 to TRBJ2-6, with a tentative D call TRBD2 (6 bases). The CDR3 extends over 14 amino acids. Germline V gene sequence: CDR1 DFQATT, CDR2 SNEGSKA (reference sequence). The V gene lost 6 bases and the J gene lost 4 bases, with 13 bases spanning the gap. CDR3 amino acids: CSARWGGGANVLTF. The DNA for the CDR3 is TGCAGTGCGCGATGGGGAGGCGGGGCCAACGTCCTGACTTTC.

This clonotype occurred a few times. This chain uses TRBV5-1 with TRBJ2-6, with 7 positions matching TRBD1. CDR3 length equals 16 residues. The germline gives CDR1 SGHRS, CDR2 YFSETQ. The V segment lost 0 bases and the J segment 4 bases; nucleotides outside the gene matches: 4. The CDR3 nucleotides read TGCGCCAGCAGCTTGGAGGGGGCTACCGGGGCCAACGTCCTGACTTTC. It encodes CASSLEGATGANVLTF.

Notes on this clonotype: A much larger clone differs from this one at a single base, so this may be a read error. The chain joins TRBV12-3 or TRBV12-4 to TRBJ2-2; 11 positions match TRBD2. This CDR3 contains 18 residues. For the CDR3, the DNA is TGTGCCTGCAGTTTATTGTGGGAGACTAGCGGGATTAGCGGGGAGCTGTTTTTT. Its translation is CACSLLWETSGISGELFF.

This clonotype was counted at least ten times. The chain carries TRBV7-2 and TRBJ2-1; 9 bases are a match to TRBD2. This CDR3 spans 14 amino acids. The V gene end was trimmed by 4 bases and the J gene end by 5 bases; junction bases not matched to a gene: 3. Germline V gene data show CDR1 as SGHTA and CDR2 as FQGNSA. This chain's CDR3 is CASSSTSGHNEQFF. CDR3 DNA sequence: TGTGCCAGCAGCTCGACTAGCGGACACAATGAGCAGTTCTTC.